This T cell receptor beta chain was sequenced for a study of response to subunit inactivated influenza vaccine. Study-wide findings and caveats: It was suggested by the authors that few new T cells are recruited by each seasonal influenza vaccination.

This CDR3 contains 16 residues. Germline loops: CDR1 MDHEN, CDR2 SYDVKM. The V end was cut by 6 bases, the J end by 2 bases, with 17 bases between. This clonotype was counted between two and nine times. Its antigen is unknown. MiXCR, run by TCRdb on the RT-PCR reads, gives a single entry per CDR3 protein. The profile shows 530,000 or so distinct CDR3 sequences, roughly 12% of them singletons. The receptor was isolated from a man aged 50-60 years who received an inactivated influenza vaccine. The material was PBMCs from blood, obtained on the day of vaccination. This sequence joins TRBV28 and TRBJ2-1; D possibly corresponds to TRBD2 (5 bases). The CDR3 DNA reads TGTGCCAGCAGGCTACCGTCGACTATTCCCTACAATGAGCAGTTCTTC. This translates into CASRLPSTIPYNEQFF. Supplemented by reference TRBV28 and TRBJ2-1, the full variable domain reads DVKVTQSSRYLVKRTGEKVFLECVQDMDHENMFWYRQDPGLGLRLIYFSYDVKMKEKGDIPEGYSVSREKKERFSLILESASTNQTSMYLCASRLPSTIPYNEQFFGPGTRLTVL.